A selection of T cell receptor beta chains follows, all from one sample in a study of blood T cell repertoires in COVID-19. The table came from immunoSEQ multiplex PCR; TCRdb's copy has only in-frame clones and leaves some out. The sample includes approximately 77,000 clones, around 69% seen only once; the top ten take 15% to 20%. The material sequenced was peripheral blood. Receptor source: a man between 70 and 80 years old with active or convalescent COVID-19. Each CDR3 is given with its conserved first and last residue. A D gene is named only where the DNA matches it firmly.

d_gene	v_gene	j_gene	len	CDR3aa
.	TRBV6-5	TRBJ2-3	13	CASSSSLSDTQYF
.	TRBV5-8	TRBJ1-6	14	CASSRGDRSSPLHF
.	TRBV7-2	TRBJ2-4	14	CASSLKAFGNIQYF
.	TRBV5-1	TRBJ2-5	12	CASSSSQETQYF
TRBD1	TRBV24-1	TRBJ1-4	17	CATSAGTDRGRDEKLFF
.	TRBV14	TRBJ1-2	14	CASSRDTKNYGYTF
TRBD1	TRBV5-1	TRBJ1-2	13	CASSNGQGAGGTF
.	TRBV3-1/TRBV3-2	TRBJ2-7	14	CASSQSGTYDEQYF
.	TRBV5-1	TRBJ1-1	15	CASSLEGGVNTEAFF
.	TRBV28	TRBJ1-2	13	CASTEGKNYGYTF
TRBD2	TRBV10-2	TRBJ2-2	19	CASRSIWTSGGANTGELFF
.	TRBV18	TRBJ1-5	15	CASSPDTSLDQPQHF
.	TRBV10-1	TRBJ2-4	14	CASSDAEAKNIQYF
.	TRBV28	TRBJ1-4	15	CASNSGSATNEKLFF
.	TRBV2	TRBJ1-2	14	CASSVQGTNYGYTF
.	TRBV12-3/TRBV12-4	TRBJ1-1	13	CASSFRQNTEAFF
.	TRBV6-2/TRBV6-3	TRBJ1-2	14	CASSYSSRRNGYTF
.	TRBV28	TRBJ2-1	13	CASSSTGSNEQFF
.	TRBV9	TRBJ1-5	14	CASSVEGQNQPQHF
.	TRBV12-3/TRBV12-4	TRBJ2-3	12	CASGGAGDTQYF
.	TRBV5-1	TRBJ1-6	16	CASSFEGTSYNSPLHF
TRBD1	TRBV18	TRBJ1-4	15	CASSPRTGRWEKLFF
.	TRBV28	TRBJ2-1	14	CASSLSGGAGEQFF
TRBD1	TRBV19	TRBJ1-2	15	CASSIGTGGRYGYTF
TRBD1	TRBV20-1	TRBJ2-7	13	CSASRDSPHEQYF
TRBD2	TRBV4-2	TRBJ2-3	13	CASSRLAKDTQYF
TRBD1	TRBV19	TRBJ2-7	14	CASSNRGETYEQYF
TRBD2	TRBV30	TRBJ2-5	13	CAWSVLSGKTQYF
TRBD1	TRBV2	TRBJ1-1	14	CASSELRDSTEAFF
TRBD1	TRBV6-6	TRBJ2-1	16	CASSYPPGQRNNEQFF
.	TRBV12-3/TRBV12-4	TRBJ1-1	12	CASSGPGGEAFF
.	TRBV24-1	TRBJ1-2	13	CATSDSGWPGYTF
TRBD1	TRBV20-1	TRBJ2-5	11	CSVTGRETQYF
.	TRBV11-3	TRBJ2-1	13	CASSLVSYNEQFF
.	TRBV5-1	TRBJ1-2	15	CASSSVEGGDGGYTF
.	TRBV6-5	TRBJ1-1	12	CASSPGPGRAFF
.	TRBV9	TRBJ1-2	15	CASSMTLGRNYGYTF
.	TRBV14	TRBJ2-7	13	CASSQTLTYEQYF
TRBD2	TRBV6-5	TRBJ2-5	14	CASSRGGRQETQYF
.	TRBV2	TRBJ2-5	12	CASSVVRETQYF
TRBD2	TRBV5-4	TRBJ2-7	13	CASSLVAGVEQYF
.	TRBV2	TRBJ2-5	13	CASGRDFQETQYF
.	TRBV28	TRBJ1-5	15	CASSLIAAGLQPQHF
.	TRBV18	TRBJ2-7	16	CASSQKAWTVLYEQYF
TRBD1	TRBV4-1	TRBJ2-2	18	CASSQRGGTGRNTGELFF
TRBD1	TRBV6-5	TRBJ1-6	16	CASSYSGTGLGSPLHF